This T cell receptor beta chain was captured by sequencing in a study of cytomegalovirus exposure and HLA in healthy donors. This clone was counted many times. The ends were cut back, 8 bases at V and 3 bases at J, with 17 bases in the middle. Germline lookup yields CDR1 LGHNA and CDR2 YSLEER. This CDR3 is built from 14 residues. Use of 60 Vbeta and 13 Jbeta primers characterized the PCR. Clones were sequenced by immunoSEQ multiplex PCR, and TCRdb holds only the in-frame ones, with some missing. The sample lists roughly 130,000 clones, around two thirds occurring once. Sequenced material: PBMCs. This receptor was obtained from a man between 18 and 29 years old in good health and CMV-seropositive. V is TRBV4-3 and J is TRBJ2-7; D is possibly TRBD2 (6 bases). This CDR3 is CASSQRRGNYEQYF. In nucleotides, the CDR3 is TGCGCCAGCTCACAGCGGAGGGGCAACTACGAGCAGTACTTC.